Listed below are T cell receptor beta chains from one sample, sequenced in a study of cytomegalovirus exposure and HLA in healthy donors. TCRdb's table, derived via immunoSEQ multiplex PCR, lists solely in-frame clones and lacks some. This sample's table reports 100,000 to 150,000 clones. The specimen was PBMCs. Receptors originate from a young man in good health and CMV-seronegative. Both conserved end residues are part of each CDR3. The D gene is left open where the match is weak.

CDR3 protein: CASSQVLGSNEKLFF; CDR3 DNA: TGCGCCAGCAGCCAAGTATTAGGGAGTAATGAAAAACTGTTTTTT; J gene: TRBJ1-4; V gene: TRBV4-1; D gene: .
CDR3 protein: CASGSSLDTQYF; CDR3 DNA: TGTGCTAGTGGTTCGTCGTTAGATACGCAGTATTTT; J gene: TRBJ2-3; V gene: TRBV12-5; D gene: .
CDR3 protein: CASSPEDSSYEQYF; CDR3 DNA: TGTGCCAGCAGCCCCGAGGACAGCTCCTACGAGCAGTACTTC; J gene: TRBJ2-7; V gene: TRBV5-7; D gene: .
CDR3 protein: CAWSVWRGRAVREQFF; CDR3 DNA: TGTGCCTGGAGTGTATGGCGCGGGAGGGCTGTACGTGAGCAGTTCTTC; J gene: TRBJ2-1; V gene: TRBV30; D gene: TRBD2
CDR3 protein: CASSKRDSGANVLTF; CDR3 DNA: TGTGCCAGCTCGAAGCGGGACTCTGGGGCCAACGTCCTGACTTTC; J gene: TRBJ2-6; V gene: TRBV6-1; D gene: TRBD2
CDR3 protein: CASSLLAGEIYEQYF; CDR3 DNA: TGCGCCAGCAGCTTACTAGCGGGAGAAATCTACGAGCAGTACTTC; J gene: TRBJ2-7; V gene: TRBV5-1; D gene: TRBD2
CDR3 protein: CASSEAIFGGAGGNEKLFF; CDR3 DNA: TGTGCCAGCAGTGAAGCCATCTTTGGGGGGGCGGGGGGTAATGAAAAACTGTTTTTT; J gene: TRBJ1-4; V gene: TRBV6-1; D gene: .
CDR3 protein: CASSFQAGGITDTQYF; CDR3 DNA: TGTGCCAGTAGTTTTCAAGCGGGAGGTATCACAGATACGCAGTATTTT; J gene: TRBJ2-3; V gene: TRBV19; D gene: TRBD2
CDR3 protein: CASSGVLATTGELFF; CDR3 DNA: TGTGCCAGCAGTGGGGTACTAGCGACGACCGGGGAGCTGTTTTTT; J gene: TRBJ2-2; V gene: TRBV27; D gene: TRBD2
CDR3 protein: CSARGGTEAFF; CDR3 DNA: TGCAGTGCTAGGGGGGGTACTGAAGCTTTCTTT; J gene: TRBJ1-1; V gene: TRBV20-1; D gene: .
CDR3 protein: CASQGSYTEAFF; CDR3 DNA: TGTGCCAGCCAGGGGAGTTACACTGAAGCTTTCTTT; J gene: TRBJ1-1; V gene: TRBV27; D gene: .
CDR3 protein: CASIGLRSGANVLTF; CDR3 DNA: TGTGCCAGTATTGGACTCCGATCTGGGGCCAACGTCCTGACTTTC; J gene: TRBJ2-6; V gene: TRBV19; D gene: .
CDR3 protein: CAWSVLNEQYF; CDR3 DNA: TGTGCCTGGAGTGTACTCAACGAGCAGTACTTC; J gene: TRBJ2-7; V gene: TRBV30; D gene: .
CDR3 protein: CASSLALTTGWYF; CDR3 DNA: TGTGCCAGCAGCTTAGCGCTTACCACAGGTTGGTACTTC; J gene: TRBJ2-7; V gene: TRBV7-2; D gene: .
CDR3 protein: CASSFIRSYNEQFF; CDR3 DNA: TGTGCCAGCAGTTTTATCCGCTCCTACAATGAGCAGTTCTTC; J gene: TRBJ2-1; V gene: TRBV27; D gene: .
CDR3 protein: CASSLIGSGSSYNEQFF; CDR3 DNA: TGTGCCAGCAGCTTAATCGGCAGCGGGAGCTCCTACAATGAGCAGTTCTTC; J gene: TRBJ2-1; V gene: TRBV7-3; D gene: TRBD2
CDR3 protein: CATFPGRQELMNTEAFF; CDR3 DNA: TGTGCCACCTTCCCTGGGAGGCAGGAGCTAATGAACACTGAAGCTTTCTTT; J gene: TRBJ1-1; V gene: TRBV27; D gene: .
CDR3 protein: CASSSWALYEQYF; CDR3 DNA: TGTGCCAGCAGCTCGTGGGCCCTCTACGAGCAGTACTTC; J gene: TRBJ2-7; V gene: TRBV11-2; D gene: .
CDR3 protein: CASSLTGYNEKLFF; CDR3 DNA: TGTGCCAGCAGCCTGACAGGTTATAATGAAAAACTGTTTTTT; J gene: TRBJ1-4; V gene: TRBV4-2; D gene: .
CDR3 protein: CASSLPGSYEQYF; CDR3 DNA: TGTGCCAGCAGTCTACCGGGCTCCTACGAGCAGTACTTC; J gene: TRBJ2-7; V gene: TRBV28; D gene: .
CDR3 protein: CASSASETEAFF; CDR3 DNA: TGTGCCAGCAGTGCCTCGGAGACTGAAGCTTTCTTT; J gene: TRBJ1-1; V gene: TRBV6-1; D gene: .
CDR3 protein: CASSRQGGEQYF; CDR3 DNA: TGTGCCAGCAGTAGGCAGGGCGGCGAGCAGTACTTC; J gene: TRBJ2-7; V gene: TRBV27; D gene: .
CDR3 protein: CASSFYGGSGNTIYF; CDR3 DNA: TGTGCCAGCAGCTTTTATGGAGGATCGGGAAACACCATATATTTT; J gene: TRBJ1-3; V gene: TRBV7-9; D gene: .